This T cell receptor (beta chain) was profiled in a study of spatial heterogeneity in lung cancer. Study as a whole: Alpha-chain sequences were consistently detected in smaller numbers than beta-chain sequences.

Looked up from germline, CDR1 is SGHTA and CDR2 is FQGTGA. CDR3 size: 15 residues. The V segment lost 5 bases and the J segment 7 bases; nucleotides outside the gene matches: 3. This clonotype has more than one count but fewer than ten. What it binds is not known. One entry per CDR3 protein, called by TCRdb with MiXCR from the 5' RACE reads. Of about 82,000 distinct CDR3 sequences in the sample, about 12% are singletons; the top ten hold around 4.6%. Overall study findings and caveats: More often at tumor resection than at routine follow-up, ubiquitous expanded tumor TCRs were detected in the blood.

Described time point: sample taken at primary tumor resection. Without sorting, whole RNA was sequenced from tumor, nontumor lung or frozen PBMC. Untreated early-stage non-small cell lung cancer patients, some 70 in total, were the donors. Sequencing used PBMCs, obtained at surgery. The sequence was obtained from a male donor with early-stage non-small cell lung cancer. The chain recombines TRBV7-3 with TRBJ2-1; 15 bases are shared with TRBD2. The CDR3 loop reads CASSAGLAGGNEQFF. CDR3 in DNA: TGTGCCAGCAGCGCCGGACTAGCGGGAGGGAATGAGCAGTTCTTC.